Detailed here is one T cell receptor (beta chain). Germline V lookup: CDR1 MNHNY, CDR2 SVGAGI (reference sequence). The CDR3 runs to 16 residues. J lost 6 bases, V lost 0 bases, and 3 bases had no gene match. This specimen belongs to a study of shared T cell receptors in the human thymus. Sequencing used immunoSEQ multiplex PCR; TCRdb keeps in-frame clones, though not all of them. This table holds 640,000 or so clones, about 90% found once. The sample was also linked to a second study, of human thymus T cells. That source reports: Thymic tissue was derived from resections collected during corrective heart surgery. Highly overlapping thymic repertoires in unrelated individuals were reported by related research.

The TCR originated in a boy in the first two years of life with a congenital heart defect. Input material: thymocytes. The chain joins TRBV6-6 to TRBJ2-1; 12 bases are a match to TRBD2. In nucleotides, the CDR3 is TGTGCCAGCAGTTACTCGCTAGCGGGAGGGACCAATGAGCAGTTCTTC. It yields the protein CASSYSLAGGTNEQFF.